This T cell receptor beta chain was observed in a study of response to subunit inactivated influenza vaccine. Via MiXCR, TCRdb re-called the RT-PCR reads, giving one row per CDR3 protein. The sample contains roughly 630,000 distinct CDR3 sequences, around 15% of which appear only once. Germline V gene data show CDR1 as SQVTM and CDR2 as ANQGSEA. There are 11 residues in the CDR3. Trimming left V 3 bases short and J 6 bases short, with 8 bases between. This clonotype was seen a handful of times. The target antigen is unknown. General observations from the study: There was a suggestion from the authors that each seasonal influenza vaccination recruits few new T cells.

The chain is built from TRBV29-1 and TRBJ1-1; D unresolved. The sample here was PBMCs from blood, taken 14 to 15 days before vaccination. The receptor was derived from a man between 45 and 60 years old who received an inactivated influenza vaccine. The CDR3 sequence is CSVDLFSEAFF. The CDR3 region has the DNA TGCAGCGTTGATCTGTTCTCTGAAGCTTTCTTT. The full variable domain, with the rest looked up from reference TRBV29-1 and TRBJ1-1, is SAVISQKPSRDICQRGTSLTIQCQVDSQVTMMFWYRQQPGQSLTLIATANQGSEATYESGFVIDKFPISRPNLTFSTLTVSNMSPEDSSIYLCSVDLFSEAFFGQGTRLTVV.